These T cell receptor beta chains were read from a single sample in a study of shared clonotypes between healthy human individuals. Measured with immunoSEQ multiplex PCR; TCRdb has only the in-frame clones, and not every one. The table lists 1.4 million to 1.5 million clones, around 95% of them singletons. Sequenced input: naive CD4+ T cells sorted from blood. These receptors were taken from a man in his thirties or forties in good health. Both conserved end residues are part of each CDR3. A D gene is named only where the DNA matches it firmly. The size field is filled for only some rows; it gives once, few, many or a size class.

clone_size: once; cdr3_length: 14; v_call: TRBV25-1; j_call: TRBJ2-2; d_call: -; cdr3_aa: CASSAVTPPRELFF; cdr3_nt: TGTGCCAGCAGTGCTGTGACTCCTCCGAGGGAGCTGTTTTTT
clone_size: -; cdr3_length: 16; v_call: TRBV27; j_call: TRBJ1-3; d_call: -; cdr3_aa: CASSLSGTFSGNTIYF; cdr3_nt: TGTGCCAGCAGTTTATCGGGAACCTTCTCTGGAAACACCATATATTTT
clone_size: -; cdr3_length: 15; v_call: TRBV18; j_call: TRBJ1-4; d_call: TRBD1; cdr3_aa: CASSPGTGRLEKLFF; cdr3_nt: TGTGCCAGCTCACCAGGGACAGGGCGTTTAGAAAAACTGTTTTTT
clone_size: once; cdr3_length: 14; v_call: TRBV7-6; j_call: TRBJ2-5; d_call: -; cdr3_aa: CASSSRTRPGAQYF; cdr3_nt: TGTGCCAGCAGCTCCCGGACGCGCCCCGGGGCCCAGTACTTC
clone_size: -; cdr3_length: 14; v_call: TRBV7-6; j_call: TRBJ2-5; d_call: -; cdr3_aa: CASNTGGLGETQYF; cdr3_nt: TGTGCCAGCAACACGGGTGGGCTAGGAGAGACCCAGTACTTC
clone_size: -; cdr3_length: 16; v_call: TRBV2; j_call: TRBJ1-3; d_call: -; cdr3_aa: CATQGWREVNGNTIYF; cdr3_nt: TGTGCCACCCAAGGTTGGCGCGAGGTCAATGGAAACACCATATATTTT
clone_size: -; cdr3_length: 16; v_call: TRBV7-6; j_call: TRBJ2-7; d_call: -; cdr3_aa: CASSLTGILGAYEQYF; cdr3_nt: TGTGCCAGCAGCCTCACAGGCATATTAGGGGCCTACGAGCAGTACTTC
clone_size: -; cdr3_length: 14; v_call: TRBV5-1; j_call: TRBJ2-7; d_call: TRBD1; cdr3_aa: CASSIRTGVAEQYF; cdr3_nt: TGCGCCAGCAGCATCCGGACAGGGGTTGCCGAGCAGTACTTC
clone_size: -; cdr3_length: 16; v_call: TRBV11-2; j_call: TRBJ2-7; d_call: TRBD2; cdr3_aa: CASSLVPSGRTGEQYF; cdr3_nt: TGTGCCAGCAGCTTAGTCCCTAGCGGGAGGACTGGCGAGCAGTACTTC
clone_size: -; cdr3_length: 15; v_call: TRBV9; j_call: TRBJ2-1; d_call: TRBD2; cdr3_aa: CASSASGSRYNEQFF; cdr3_nt: TGTGCCAGCAGCGCTAGCGGGAGTAGGTACAATGAGCAGTTCTTC
clone_size: -; cdr3_length: 13; v_call: TRBV2; j_call: TRBJ2-1; d_call: -; cdr3_aa: CASSGDEGIGKFF; cdr3_nt: TGTGCCAGCAGTGGAGACGAGGGGATAGGGAAGTTCTTC
clone_size: once; cdr3_length: 14; v_call: TRBV29-1; j_call: TRBJ2-5; d_call: TRBD1; cdr3_aa: CSVVPGQDQETQYF; cdr3_nt: TGCAGCGTTGTGCCGGGACAGGACCAAGAGACCCAGTACTTC
clone_size: -; cdr3_length: 13; v_call: TRBV28; j_call: TRBJ1-2; d_call: -; cdr3_aa: CASSLSSRRGYTF; cdr3_nt: TGTGCCAGCAGTTTATCCTCCAGGCGCGGCTACACCTTC
clone_size: -; cdr3_length: 13; v_call: TRBV5-8; j_call: TRBJ2-7; d_call: TRBD1; cdr3_aa: CATATGSFYEQYF; cdr3_nt: TGTGCCACCGCGACAGGGTCTTTCTACGAGCAGTACTTC
clone_size: -; cdr3_length: 16; v_call: TRBV6-1; j_call: TRBJ2-7; d_call: -; cdr3_aa: CASSEGQTVPAYEQYF; cdr3_nt: TGTGCCAGCAGTGAAGGACAGACAGTCCCCGCCTACGAGCAGTACTTC
clone_size: once; cdr3_length: 15; v_call: TRBV19; j_call: TRBJ1-1; d_call: -; cdr3_aa: CASNFGGSMNTEAFF; cdr3_nt: TGTGCCAGTAATTTCGGGGGATCGATGAACACTGAAGCTTTCTTT
clone_size: -; cdr3_length: 14; v_call: TRBV7-8; j_call: TRBJ2-7; d_call: TRBD2; cdr3_aa: CASRLAGVQYEQYF; cdr3_nt: TGTGCCAGCAGACTAGCGGGAGTGCAGTACGAGCAGTACTTC
clone_size: -; cdr3_length: 11; v_call: TRBV19; j_call: TRBJ2-3; d_call: -; cdr3_aa: CATASTDTQYF; cdr3_nt: TGTGCCACCGCTAGCACAGATACGCAGTATTTT
clone_size: once; cdr3_length: 18; v_call: TRBV2; j_call: TRBJ2-7; d_call: TRBD1; cdr3_aa: CASSAPGQGGPSSYEQYF; cdr3_nt: TGTGCCAGCAGCGCTCCGGGACAGGGGGGCCCATCCTCCTACGAGCAGTACTTC
clone_size: -; cdr3_length: 16; v_call: TRBV10-3; j_call: TRBJ1-1; d_call: -; cdr3_aa: CAISESGFGSGTEAFF; cdr3_nt: TGTGCCATCAGTGAGTCGGGCTTTGGCAGTGGGACTGAAGCTTTCTTT
clone_size: -; cdr3_length: 12; v_call: TRBV21-1; j_call: TRBJ1-2; d_call: -; cdr3_aa: CASSKDSYGYTF; cdr3_nt: TGTGCCAGCAGCAAAGACAGTTATGGCTACACCTTC
clone_size: -; cdr3_length: 17; v_call: TRBV27; j_call: TRBJ2-5; d_call: TRBD1; cdr3_aa: CASSRTGGFLREETQYF; cdr3_nt: TGTGCCAGCAGTAGGACAGGGGGCTTTCTCCGCGAAGAGACCCAGTACTTC
clone_size: once; cdr3_length: 15; v_call: TRBV18; j_call: TRBJ2-7; d_call: TRBD1; cdr3_aa: CASSPPSTGPNEQYF; cdr3_nt: TGTGCCAGCTCACCACCGTCGACAGGGCCAAACGAGCAGTACTTC
clone_size: -; cdr3_length: 13; v_call: TRBV29-1; j_call: TRBJ2-7; d_call: TRBD1; cdr3_aa: CSVMGQEGNEQYF; cdr3_nt: TGCAGCGTAATGGGACAGGAAGGTAACGAGCAGTACTTC
clone_size: -; cdr3_length: 15; v_call: TRBV18; j_call: TRBJ2-3; d_call: TRBD2; cdr3_aa: CASSPPGLAEDTQYF; cdr3_nt: TGTGCCAGCTCACCACCGGGACTAGCGGAGGATACGCAGTATTTT
clone_size: once; cdr3_length: 16; v_call: TRBV18; j_call: TRBJ1-2; d_call: TRBD1; cdr3_aa: CASSPIPGQVGYGYTF; cdr3_nt: TGTGCCAGCTCACCTATTCCGGGACAGGTTGGCTATGGCTACACCTTC
clone_size: -; cdr3_length: 11; v_call: TRBV20-1; j_call: TRBJ2-7; d_call: -; cdr3_aa: CSARGSYEQYF; cdr3_nt: TGCAGTGCTCGGGGGAGCTACGAGCAGTACTTC
clone_size: -; cdr3_length: 14; v_call: TRBV7-8; j_call: TRBJ2-5; d_call: TRBD1; cdr3_aa: CASSFIGKEDRQNF; cdr3_nt: TGTGCCAGCAGCTTCATAGGGAAGGAGGACAGGCAAAACTTC
clone_size: once; cdr3_length: 13; v_call: TRBV27; j_call: TRBJ2-7; d_call: -; cdr3_aa: CASSLVGLGEQYF; cdr3_nt: TGTGCCAGCAGTTTAGTGGGATTGGGTGAGCAGTACTTC
clone_size: -; cdr3_length: 16; v_call: TRBV5-4; j_call: TRBJ1-1; d_call: -; cdr3_aa: CASSLAAGGMNTEAFF; cdr3_nt: TGTGCCAGCAGCTTAGCCGCGGGAGGGATGAACACTGAAGCTTTCTTT
clone_size: -; cdr3_length: 13; v_call: TRBV5-6; j_call: TRBJ2-5; d_call: -; cdr3_aa: CASSSTDGGSQYF; cdr3_nt: TGTGCCAGCAGCTCTACGGACGGAGGGTCCCAGTACTTC
clone_size: -; cdr3_length: 15; v_call: TRBV11-2; j_call: TRBJ2-7; d_call: TRBD2; cdr3_aa: CASSLEAGGSYEQYF; cdr3_nt: TGTGCCAGCAGCTTAGAAGCGGGAGGTAGCTACGAGCAGTACTTC
clone_size: -; cdr3_length: 14; v_call: TRBV10-1; j_call: TRBJ2-3; d_call: -; cdr3_aa: CASSEWGRTNTQYF; cdr3_nt: TGCGCCAGCAGTGAGTGGGGAAGAACAAATACGCAGTATTTT
clone_size: -; cdr3_length: 14; v_call: TRBV9; j_call: TRBJ1-1; d_call: -; cdr3_aa: CASSVGGRNTEAFF; cdr3_nt: TGTGCCAGCAGCGTAGGGGGGAGGAACACTGAAGCTTTCTTT
clone_size: -; cdr3_length: 13; v_call: TRBV6-5; j_call: TRBJ2-7; d_call: -; cdr3_aa: CASSSPGVYEQYF; cdr3_nt: TGTGCCAGCAGTTCCCCCGGGGTCTACGAGCAGTACTTC
clone_size: -; cdr3_length: 14; v_call: TRBV28; j_call: TRBJ2-5; d_call: -; cdr3_aa: CASSSLGLSETQYF; cdr3_nt: TGTGCCAGCAGTTCCCTGGGATTATCAGAGACCCAGTACTTC
clone_size: -; cdr3_length: 13; v_call: TRBV15; j_call: TRBJ2-7; d_call: -; cdr3_aa: CATSSIPGSEQYF; cdr3_nt: TGTGCCACCAGCAGTATACCAGGGTCCGAGCAGTACTTC
clone_size: -; cdr3_length: 16; v_call: TRBV18; j_call: TRBJ1-4; d_call: -; cdr3_aa: CASSLREFATNEKLFF; cdr3_nt: TGTGCCAGCTCACTAAGAGAATTTGCAACTAATGAAAAACTGTTTTTT
clone_size: -; cdr3_length: 16; v_call: TRBV5-6; j_call: TRBJ1-1; d_call: -; cdr3_aa: CASSLLGGTTNTEAFF; cdr3_nt: TGTGCCAGCAGCTTGTTAGGGGGAACTACGAACACTGAAGCTTTCTTT
clone_size: -; cdr3_length: 14; v_call: TRBV6-6; j_call: TRBJ1-4; d_call: -; cdr3_aa: CASSSLRENEKLFF; cdr3_nt: TGTGCCAGCAGTTCCCTCCGGGAAAATGAAAAACTGTTTTTT